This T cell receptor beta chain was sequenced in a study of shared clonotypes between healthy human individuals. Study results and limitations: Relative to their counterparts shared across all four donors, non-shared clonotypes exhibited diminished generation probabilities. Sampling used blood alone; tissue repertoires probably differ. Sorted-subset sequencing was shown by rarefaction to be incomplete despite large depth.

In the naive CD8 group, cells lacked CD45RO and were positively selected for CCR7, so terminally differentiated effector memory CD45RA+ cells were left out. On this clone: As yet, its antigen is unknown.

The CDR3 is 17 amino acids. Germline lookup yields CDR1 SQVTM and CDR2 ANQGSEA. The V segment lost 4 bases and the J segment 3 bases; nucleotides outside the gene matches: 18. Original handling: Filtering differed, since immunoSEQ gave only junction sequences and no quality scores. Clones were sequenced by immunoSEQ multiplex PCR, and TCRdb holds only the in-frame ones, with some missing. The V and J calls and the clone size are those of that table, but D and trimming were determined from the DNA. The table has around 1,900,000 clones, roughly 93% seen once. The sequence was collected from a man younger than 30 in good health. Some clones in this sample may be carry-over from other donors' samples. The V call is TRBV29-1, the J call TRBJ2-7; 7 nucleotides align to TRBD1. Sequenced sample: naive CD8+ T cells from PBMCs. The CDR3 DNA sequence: TGCAGCGTTGGGACCTCGGCGCGAACAGGGGCCTTCTACGAGCAGTACTTC. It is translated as CSVGTSARTGAFYEQYF.